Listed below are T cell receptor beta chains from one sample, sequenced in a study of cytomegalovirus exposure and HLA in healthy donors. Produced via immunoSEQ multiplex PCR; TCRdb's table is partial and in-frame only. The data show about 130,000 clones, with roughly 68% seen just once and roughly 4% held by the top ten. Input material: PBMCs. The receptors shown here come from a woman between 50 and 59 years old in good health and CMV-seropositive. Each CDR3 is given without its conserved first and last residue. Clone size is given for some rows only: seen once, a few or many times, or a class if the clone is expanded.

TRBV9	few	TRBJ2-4	ASSVDGVNIQY
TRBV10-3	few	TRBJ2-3	AISRTGSGSTDTQY
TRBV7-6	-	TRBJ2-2	ASSTPGQGTFGDTGELF
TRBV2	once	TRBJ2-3	ASNKDRETDTQY
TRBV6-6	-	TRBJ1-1	ASSRDRGIVNTEAF
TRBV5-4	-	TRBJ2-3	ASRSGGVADTQY
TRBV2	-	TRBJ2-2	ASSFLGPGTGELF
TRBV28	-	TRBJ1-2	ASNFGGRGYT
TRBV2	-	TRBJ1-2	ASSEAQGFYGYT
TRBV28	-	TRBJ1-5	ASSFEGQGNQPQH
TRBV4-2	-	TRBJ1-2	ASSQGRDRQKDYGYT
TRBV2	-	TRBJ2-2	ASSRGQGANTGELF
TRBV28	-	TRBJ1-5	ASGGGGAVDNQPQH
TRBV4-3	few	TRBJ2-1	ASSQEAGIAGDAYNEQF
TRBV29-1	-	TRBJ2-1	SVEPYHAGAFLGSEQF
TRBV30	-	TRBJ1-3	AWSAISGNTIY
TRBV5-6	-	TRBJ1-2	ASSLGTGGRSYGYT
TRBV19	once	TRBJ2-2	ASTKDRVNTGELF
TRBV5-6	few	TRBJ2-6	ASSFDRGRAKGANVLT